A selection of T cell receptor beta chains follows, all from one sample in a study of blood T cell repertoires in COVID-19. Profiled with immunoSEQ multiplex PCR; TCRdb holds only in-frame clones, not every one. The table includes 100,000 to 150,000 clones, less than 90% detected once. Sequencing was performed on peripheral blood. The receptors stem from a man older than 75 with active or convalescent COVID-19. The CDR3 runs from the conserved cysteine through the conserved F or W. The order of the fields is J gene, V gene, D gene, clone size, CDR3 protein, CDR3 DNA. A D gene is named only where the DNA matches it firmly. Size is omitted from some rows. Given values are once, few, many or a class for expanded clones.

TRBJ2-2 TRBV18 TRBD1 . CASSPQDRVGTGELFF TGTGCCAGCTCACCACAGGACAGGGTCGGGACCGGGGAGCTGTTTTTT
TRBJ1-5 TRBV19 . . CASSREWDQPQHF TGTGCCAGTAGTCGGGAGTGGGATCAGCCCCAGCATTTT
TRBJ1-3 TRBV29-1 . . CSVSRLTGPGNTIYF TGCAGCGTTTCCCGCTTAACAGGGCCAGGAAACACCATATATTTT
TRBJ2-5 TRBV2 TRBD1 . CASSLDRAETQYF TGTGCCAGCAGTCTGGACAGGGCAGAGACCCAGTACTTC
TRBJ1-3 TRBV28 . . CASSTGGERSGNTIYF TGTGCCAGCTCCACTGGGGGGGAAAGGTCAGGAAACACCATATATTTT
TRBJ2-1 TRBV29-1 . . CSVEGGISYNEQFF TGCAGCGTTGAAGGCGGGATCTCCTACAATGAGCAGTTCTTC
TRBJ2-1 TRBV7-9 TRBD1 . CASSLLGQIHNEQFF TGTGCCAGCAGCTTACTGGGACAGATTCACAATGAGCAGTTCTTC
TRBJ1-2 TRBV7-2 . . CASSSALRPGNYGYTF TGTGCCAGCAGCTCCGCCCTTAGGCCCGGGAACTATGGCTACACCTTC
TRBJ2-1 TRBV5-1 . . CASSPGRGNEQFF TGCGCCAGCAGCCCCGGTCGAGGCAATGAGCAGTTCTTC
TRBJ1-5 TRBV2 . . CASSEDIPSNQPQHF TGTGCCAGCAGTGAAGACATACCATCCAATCAGCCCCAGCATTTT
TRBJ1-6 TRBV5-6 TRBD1 . CASSARDSALWDSPLHF TGTGCCAGCAGCGCCCGGGACAGTGCTCTTTGGGATTCGCCCCTCCACTTT
TRBJ2-7 TRBV27 . . CASKGLGNKQYF TGTGCCAGCAAGGGGTTGGGGAATAAACAGTACTTC
TRBJ2-3 TRBV7-2 TRBD1 . CASSLAGTGGPDTQYF TGTGCCAGCAGCTTAGCCGGGACAGGGGGGCCAGATACGCAGTATTTT
TRBJ2-1 TRBV6-2/TRBV6-3 . many CASSYGTRGPRFF TGTGCCAGCAGTTACGGCACGCGGGGTCCCCGGTTCTTC
TRBJ1-2 TRBV7-9 . . CASSFTEANYGYTF TGTGCCAGCAGCTTTACAGAAGCTAACTATGGCTACACCTTC
TRBJ1-5 TRBV5-8 TRBD1 . CASSLEGARAQPQHF TGTGCCAGCAGCCTGGAGGGGGCGCGGGCTCAGCCCCAGCATTTT
TRBJ2-5 TRBV7-3 TRBD2 . CASSLSAGFETQYF TGTGCCAGCAGCTTATCAGCGGGATTTGAGACCCAGTACTTC
TRBJ1-1 TRBV4-1 . . CASSQEHPGLNTEAFF TGCGCCAGCAGCCAAGAACACCCAGGGTTGAACACTGAAGCTTTCTTT
TRBJ2-7 TRBV7-9 . . CASSFLGDLRTYEQYF TGTGCCAGCAGCTTTTTGGGCGATCTCAGAACCTACGAGCAGTACTTC
TRBJ1-3 TRBV23-1 TRBD1 . CASSLPGQPNFHSGNTIYF TGCGCCAGCAGCCTACCGGGACAGCCGAATTTCCACTCTGGAAACACCATATATTTT
TRBJ2-1 TRBV3-1/TRBV3-2 TRBD2 few CASSRGLAGGYNEQFF TGTGCCAGCAGCCGAGGACTAGCGGGGGGTTACAATGAGCAGTTCTTC
TRBJ2-5 TRBV19 . . CASSTRQVETQYF TGTGCCAGTAGTACTAGACAGGTTGAGACCCAGTACTTC
TRBJ2-1 TRBV28 . . CASRTAGGNEQFF TGTGCCAGCAGAACCGCCGGGGGCAATGAGCAGTTCTTC
TRBJ1-2 TRBV19 . . CASSIVPTVAGGYTF TGTGCCAGTAGTATAGTCCCCACAGTGGCCGGCGGCTACACCTTC